The 28 T cell receptor beta chains listed next were all sequenced from one sample in a study of T cells of healthy individuals. TCRdb reprocessed the 5' RACE reads with MiXCR, giving one entry per CDR3 protein. The sample carries 60,000 to 70,000 distinct CDR3 sequences, about a sixth recorded once. The source is a human donor in good health.

This clonotype showed up many times. V and J are TRBV5-1 and TRBJ2-5, with D perhaps matching TRBD1 or TRBD2 (5 bases each). V was shortened by 4 bases and J by 6 bases, with 13 bases between the two germline ends. This CDR3 has 13 amino acids. The germline V gene encodes CDR1 SGHRS and CDR2 YFSETQ. Here the CDR3 DNA reads TGCGCCAGCAGCGTGGAGAGGGGCCAGACCCAGTACTTC. This sequence encodes CASSVERGQTQYF.

This clonotype was observed a few times. The rearrangement joins TRBV7-2 to TRBJ2-5, with D perhaps matching TRBD1 or TRBD2 (5 bases each). The CDR3 sequence is 14 residues long. The germline V gene has CDR1 SGHTA and CDR2 FQGNSA. The V and J ends lost 5 bases and 5 bases respectively, with 15 bases between them. CDR3 in amino acids: CASSISRGGETQYF. The CDR3 nucleotides read TGTGCCAGCAGCATAAGCCGGGGCGGGGAGACCCAGTACTTC.

The table lists this clonotype with many counts. The junction departs from the called germline gene at one end, perhaps through a read error. This chain connects TRBV15 to TRBJ1-3, with 9 nucleotides matching TRBD1. The CDR3 is 21 amino acids. Germline lookup yields CDR1 LNHNV and CDR2 YYDKDF (reference sequence). The CDR3 is CATSRDSGDYRGRFAGNTIYF. The CDR3 DNA follows: TGTGCCACCAGCAGAGATTCGGGGGATTACAGGGGGCGCTTCGCTGGAAACACCATATACTTT.

This clonotype was recorded a few times. This sequence joins TRBV5-6 and TRBJ2-1; D unclear. The CDR3 is 16 residues long. Trimming removed 0 bases at V and 1 base at J, with 11 bases between. The germline gives CDR1 SGHDT, CDR2 YYEEEE. The CDR3 DNA follows: TGTGCCAGCAGCTTGGAGGTGGAAAGTTCCTACAATGAGCAGTTCTTC. Its protein is CASSLEVESSYNEQFF.

This clonotype was recorded a few times. The rearrangement links TRBV5-6 to TRBJ2-4, with D tentatively TRBD1 (6 bases). Between the trimmed V and J ends, which lost 7 bases and 5 bases, there was a span of 16 bases. The CDR3 totals 14 residues. CDR1 and CDR2 (germline): SGHDT, YYEEEE. The CDR3 nucleotides read TGTGCCAGCCGTCTTGTGGGGGCCCAAAACATTCAGTACTTC. Residues: CASRLVGAQNIQYF.

This clonotype was seen at least ten times. The chain employs TRBV12-3 or TRBV12-4 and TRBJ1-1, with unresolved D. This CDR3 is built from 17 residues. V shed 3 bases and J shed 1 base, with 18 bases lying between them. CDR3 sequence (DNA): TGTGCCAGCAGTTTCGACAAATCAGTAGCTCCGAACACTGAAGCTTTCTTT. It codes for CASSFDKSVAPNTEAFF.

This clonotype has a count of ten or more. The chain links TRBV9 to TRBJ2-1; 7 nucleotides align to TRBD2. After removal of 0 bases from V and 7 bases from J, the junction contained 19 bases not matched to a gene. In germline, CDR1 is SGDLS, CDR2 YYNGEE. This CDR3 region has 19 residues. The chain's CDR3 is CASSVGPRTGTRGENEQFF. CDR3 coding DNA: TGTGCCAGCAGCGTAGGTCCCCGCACCGGGACTCGGGGGGAAAATGAGCAGTTCTTC.

The genes are TRBV9 and TRBJ2-1; 15 bases fit TRBD2. Germline CDR1 reads SGDLS; CDR2 reads YYNGEE. CDR3 length equals 16 residues. V shed 0 bases and J 10 bases; nucleotides not matched to a gene: 5. The chain's CDR3 is CASSVAGGLAGGEQFF. The CDR3 nucleotides are TGTGCCAGCAGCGTAGCTGGGGGACTAGCGGGAGGCGAGCAGTTCTTC.

This clonotype was detected many times. The J gene is TRBJ1-3, the V gene TRBV3-1; 7 positions match TRBD1. The CDR3 has 16 residues. Germline V gives CDR1 LGHDT, CDR2 YNNKEL (reference sequence). Unmatched junction bases numbered 4, after V lost 2 bases and J lost 0 bases. CDR3 region: CASSQRGQRSGNTIYF. The CDR3 coding sequence is TGTGCCAGCAGCCAAAGGGGACAGCGCTCTGGAAACACCATATATTTT. Full variable domain (outside the CDR3, taken from reference TRBV3-1 and TRBJ1-3): DTAVSQTPKYLVTQMGNDKSIKCEQNLGHDTMYWYKQDSKKFLKIMFSYNNKELIINETVPNRFSPKSPDKAHLNLHINSLELGDSAVYFCASSQRGQRSGNTIYFGEGSWLTVV.

J is TRBJ2-7 and V is TRBV19, with 10 bases fitting TRBD2. Germline CDR1 is LNHDA and CDR2 is SQIVND (reference sequence). This CDR3 spans 19 amino acids. The trim removed 5 bases at V and 2 bases at J, leaving 18 bases unmatched. The CDR3 DNA reads as TGTGCCAGTAGTGAGGCCGCTAGCGGGAGCCACCCTGGGGCCTACGAGCAGTACTTC. Amino acid sequence: CASSEAASGSHPGAYEQYF.

This clonotype has ten or more counts. This chain uses TRBV28 with TRBJ1-5; D is ambiguous. The CDR3 has 12 amino acids. Germline V gives CDR1 MDHEN, CDR2 SYDVKM. V was shortened by 7 bases and J by 1 base, with 5 bases between the two germline ends. This CDR3 reads CASIGSNQPQHF. The CDR3 nucleotides are TGTGCCAGCATTGGCAGCAATCAGCCCCAGCATTTT.

This clonotype has a handful of counts. The rearrangement joins TRBV2 to TRBJ1-6, with 8 positions matching TRBD1. The CDR3 covers 14 residues. Germline V gene data show CDR1 as SNHLY and CDR2 as FYNNEI. After removal of 6 bases from V and 4 bases from J, the junction contained 2 bases not matched to a gene. The CDR3 sequence: CASRDRVYNSPLHF. The CDR3 bases are TGTGCCAGCAGGGACAGGGTTTATAATTCACCCCTCCACTTT.

For this clonotype: Possible read error: a much larger clone is one base away. The CDR3: CASSRRIRGTGELFF. The DNA for the CDR3 is TGTGCCAGCAGCAGAAGGATCAGGGGCACCGGGGAGCTGTTTTTT. This chain links TRBV28 with TRBJ2-2, with a weak D call TRBD1 (6 bases). CDR1 and CDR2 from the germline V gene are MDHEN and SYDVKM. The V and J ends lost 6 bases and 4 bases respectively, with 15 bases between them. This CDR3 is 15 amino acids long. The full variable domain, completed using reference TRBV28 and TRBJ2-2, is DVKVTQSSRYLVKRTGEKVFLECVQDMDHENMFWYRQDPGLGLRLIYFSYDVKMKEKGDIPEGYSVSREKKERFSLILESASTNQTSMYLCASSRRIRGTGELFFGEGSRLTVL.

This clonotype was detected ten times or more. The CDR3 DNA is TGCGCCAGCAGCCAGGATACGGACAGCTTTGAAGCTTTCTTT. The encoded protein is CASSQDTDSFEAFF. J is TRBJ1-1 and V is TRBV4-3; D is possibly TRBD1 (6 bases). Germline lookup yields CDR1 LGHNA and CDR2 YSLEER. V was cut by 3 bases and J by 7 bases, with 15 bases left in between. The CDR3 loop spans 14 amino acids.

Only a few counts were recorded for this clonotype. The chain joins TRBV7-7 to TRBJ2-1; 7 bases are shared with TRBD1. Germline V gene data show CDR1 as SSHAT and CDR2 as FNYEAQ (reference sequence). The CDR3 has 13 residues. Unmatched junction bases numbered 3, after V lost 5 bases and J lost 5 bases. The DNA of the CDR3 is TGTGCCAGCAGCCAGGGACAGAACAATGAGCAGTTCTTC. Its protein is CASSQGQNNEQFF.

This clonotype was seen ten or more times. The chain has TRBV19 and TRBJ1-6, with D perhaps matching TRBD1 (6 bases). CDR3 length: 14 residues. V dropped 10 bases and J dropped 6 bases, with 16 bases sitting between them. The germline V gene has CDR1 LNHDA and CDR2 SQIVND (reference sequence). The CDR3 protein is CATQSGVLNSPLHF. The CDR3 nucleotides are TGTGCCACGCAATCAGGGGTGCTTAATTCACCCCTCCACTTT.

The chain couples TRBV5-1 to TRBJ1-2; 7 nucleotides agree with TRBD1. Germline V gene data show CDR1 as SGHRS and CDR2 as YFSETQ. This CDR3 is built from 17 residues. J lost 2 bases, V lost 0 bases, and 10 bases had no gene match. Here the CDR3 DNA reads TGCGCCAGCAGCTTGGGTTACACCGGGACAGCCAACTATGGCTACACCTTC. It encodes CASSLGYTGTANYGYTF.

The chain is built from TRBV13 and TRBJ2-2; 8 bases map to TRBD2. Germline V lookup: CDR1 PRHDT, CDR2 FYEKMQ (reference sequence). CDR3 size: 18 residues. V was clipped by 1 base and J by 2 bases; unmatched bases: 9. The CDR3 region is CASSLVYGGEANTGELFF. The CDR3, as DNA: TGTGCCAGCAGCTTAGTGTACGGGGGGGAGGCCAACACCGGGGAGCTGTTTTTT. The full variable domain, rest sourced from reference TRBV13 and TRBJ2-2, is AAGVIQSPRHLIKEKRETATLKCYPIPRHDTVYWYQQGPGQDPQFLISFYEKMQSDKGSIPDRFSAQQFSDYHSELNMSSLELGDSALYFCASSLVYGGEANTGELFFGEGSRLTVL.

This clonotype came up many times. The chain's CDR3 is CASSLDYSYEQYF. Here the CDR3 DNA reads TGTGCCAGCAGCTTGGACTATTCCTACGAGCAGTACTTC. The chain has TRBV5-4 and TRBJ2-7; D unresolved. Trimming took 0 bases from V and 1 from J, leaving 5 bases between them. CDR3 length: 13 residues. The germline V gene has CDR1 SGHNT and CDR2 YYREEE (reference sequence).

The chain recombines TRBV10-3 with TRBJ2-2; D uncertain. Germline CDR1 and CDR2: ENHRY and SYGVKD. Between the trimmed V and J ends, which lost 11 bases and 1 base, there was a span of 11 bases. This CDR3 has 13 residues. The CDR3 DNA is TGTGCCTCCGCAGTCTTGAACACCGGGGAGCTGTTTTTT. This gives the protein CASAVLNTGELFF.

A note on this clonotype: Germline is not matched at one junction end, which may reflect a read error. The rearrangement uses TRBV4-1 and TRBJ2-1; D perhaps matches TRBD2 (6 bases). CDR1 is MGHRA, CDR2 YSYEKL, per germline. CDR3 length: 15 amino acids. This CDR3 is CASSQDGSSCNEQFF. The CDR3 nucleotides are TGCGCCAGCAGCCAGGACGGGAGCTCCTGCAATGAGCAGTTCTTC.

The V call is TRBV7-6, the J call TRBJ1-1; D uncertain. CDR3 length: 13 amino acids. Trimming took off 3 bases at V and 3 bases at J, with 8 bases between the two ends. Germline V gives CDR1 SGHVS, CDR2 FNYEAQ. CDR3 region: CASSFREDTEAFF. In nucleotides, the CDR3 is TGTGCCAGCAGCTTCCGCGAGGACACTGAAGCTTTCTTT.

This clonotype showed up many times. The rearrangement joins TRBV4-1 to TRBJ2-7, with 12 bases lining up with TRBD2. This CDR3 spans 15 amino acids. V lost 3 bases and J lost 7; bases outside the gene matches: 7. CDR1 MGHRA and CDR2 YSYEKL come from the germline V gene. The CDR3 DNA reads as TGCGCCAGCAGCCAGCCGACTAGCGGGAGACGTGAGCAGTACTTC. It yields the protein CASSQPTSGRREQYF.

The table lists this clonotype with many counts. The J gene is TRBJ2-1, the V gene TRBV4-1, with 9 bases identical to TRBD2. The CDR3 extends over 18 amino acids. The V and J ends lost 8 bases and 2 bases, in that order; junction bases with no gene match: 16. Germline V lookup: CDR1 MGHRA, CDR2 YSYEKL. The CDR3 nucleotides read TGCGCCAGCTCGAACGGACTAGCGCGGGGGGGCACCTACAATGAGCAGTTCTTC. Translating it yields CASSNGLARGGTYNEQFF.

This chain joins TRBV4-2 and TRBJ1-2; 9 nucleotides line up with TRBD1. Germline-derived CDR1 and CDR2 are LGHNA and YNFKEQ. The V gene end was trimmed by 4 bases and the J gene end by 6 bases; junction bases not matched to a gene: 3. This CDR3 is built from 13 residues. The CDR3 spells CASSPGQGDGYTF. The CDR3 DNA follows: TGTGCCAGCAGCCCGGGACAGGGAGATGGCTACACCTTC.

J is TRBJ1-6 and V is TRBV7-9; D unresolved. Trimming took 2 bases from V and 6 from J, leaving 14 bases between them. Germline CDR1 is SEHNR and CDR2 is FQNEAQ (reference sequence). This CDR3 comprises 16 residues. The CDR3 DNA sequence: TGTGCCAGCAGCTTAACGGGTCCAAGCCCTAATTCACCCCTCCACTTT. It translates to CASSLTGPSPNSPLHF. Drawing the rest from reference TRBV7-9 and TRBJ1-6, the complete variable domain is DTGVSQNPRHKITKRGQNVTFRCDPISEHNRLYWYRQTLGQGPEFLTYFQNEAQLEKSRLLSDRFSAERPKGSFSTLEIQRTEQGDSAMYLCASSLTGPSPNSPLHFGNGTRLTVT.

J is TRBJ2-7 and V is TRBV27; the D is unclear. The V gene's germline CDR1 is MNHEY and CDR2 SMNVEV (reference sequence). The CDR3 has 13 amino acids. Trimming cost V 6 bases and J 3 bases, with 12 bases left between them. In nucleotides, the CDR3 is TGTGCCAGCAGACCAGACACGGGCTACGAGCAGTACTTC. This translates into CASRPDTGYEQYF.

The CDR3 is CATSDSSRDNYNEQFF. The CDR3 nucleotides read TGTGCCACCAGTGACTCTAGCCGAGATAACTACAATGAGCAGTTCTTC. V usage is TRBV24-1 and J usage is TRBJ2-1; maybe TRBD2 (5 bases). CDR1 is KGHDR, CDR2 SFDVKD, per germline. V was pared by 4 bases and J by 3 bases, with 15 bases between. The CDR3 length is 16 residues.